Sequencing of this T cell receptor (beta chain) was carried out in a study of regulatory and conventional T cells in RAG deficiency. Study-level findings and limits: Shorter CDR3s in all patient subsets; >90% Treg-Tconv overlap in Omenn.

This clone showed up just once. The antigen is not known. TCRdb's copy holds only in-frame clones and misses some; the assay was immunoSEQ multiplex PCR. Among 30,000 to 40,000 clones, 75% to 90% were seen once, and the ten largest hold roughly an eighth. This CDR3 is built from 13 residues. CDR1 and CDR2 (germline): SQVTM, ANQGSEA. V lost 5 bases, J lost 2 bases, and 10 bases lay in between. The same sample was also used in a study of regulatory T cells. That paper notes: Amplification used 52 TRBV primers and 13 TRBJ primers.

This chain uses TRBV29-1 with TRBJ2-4; D is ambiguous. This TCR came from a human donor in good health. The sample taken for sequencing was CD8+ T cells sorted from blood. CDR3 DNA: TGCAGCGTTTTTCTGGTGACCAAAAACATTCAGTACTTC. It is translated as CSVFLVTKNIQYF. The full variable domain, with the rest looked up from reference TRBV29-1 and TRBJ2-4, is SAVISQKPSRDICQRGTSLTIQCQVDSQVTMMFWYRQQPGQSLTLIATANQGSEATYESGFVIDKFPISRPNLTFSTLTVSNMSPEDSSIYLCSVFLVTKNIQYFGAGTRLSVL.